This TCR beta chain was sequenced for a study of T-cell reconstitution after alpha-beta-depleted transplantation in children. Molecular barcoding with unique molecular identifiers was used for the TCRbeta library. TCRdb passed the PCR reads through MiXCR, listing each CDR3 protein once. There are around 300,000 distinct CDR3 sequences in the sample; over 9% occur only once, and about 8% lies in the top ten. Study outcomes and limitations: Several hundred expanded graft clones reportedly gave rise to the alpha-beta T cells present about two months after transplant. Recipient T cells and thymic progenitors that survived gave rise to the high TCRbeta diversity observed at day 60 in some patients.

V was clipped by 4 bases and J by 5 bases, with 10 bases between them. This CDR3 is 14 amino acids long. The germline V gene has CDR1 SGHRS and CDR2 YFSETQ. This clonotype occurred a few times. The antigen remains unidentified. The V gene is TRBV5-1, the J gene TRBJ1-6; TRBD1 might be the D (6 bases). Specimen: PBMCs, collected before TCRalphabeta/CD19-depleted stem cell transplant. This clonotype originated in a boy under two years old with acute myeloid leukemia, due to receive a stem cell transplant. CDR3 coding DNA: TGCGCCAGCAGCGGAGACAGGAATAATTCACCCCTCCACTTT. Its translation: CASSGDRNNSPLHF.